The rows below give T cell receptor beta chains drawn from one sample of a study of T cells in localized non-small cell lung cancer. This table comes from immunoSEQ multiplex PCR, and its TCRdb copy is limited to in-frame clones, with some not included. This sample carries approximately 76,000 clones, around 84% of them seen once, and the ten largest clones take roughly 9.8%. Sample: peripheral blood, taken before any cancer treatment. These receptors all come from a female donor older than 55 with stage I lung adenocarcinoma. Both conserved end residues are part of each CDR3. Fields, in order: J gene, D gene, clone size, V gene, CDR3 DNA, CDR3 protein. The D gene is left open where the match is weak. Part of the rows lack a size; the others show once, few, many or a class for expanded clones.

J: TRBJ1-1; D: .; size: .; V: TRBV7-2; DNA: TGTGCCAGCAGCTTAGTAGGGACATCGAACACTGAAGCTTTCTTT; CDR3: CASSLVGTSNTEAFF
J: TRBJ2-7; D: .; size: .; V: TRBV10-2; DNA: TGCGCCAGCAGTGGTACCAGGCTTGGAGGGGAGCAGTACTTC; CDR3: CASSGTRLGGEQYF
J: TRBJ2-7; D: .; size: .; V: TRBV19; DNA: TGTGCCAGTAGTATGTTCAGGGGAAGCTACGAGCAGTACTTC; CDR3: CASSMFRGSYEQYF
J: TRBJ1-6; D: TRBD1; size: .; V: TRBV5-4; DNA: TGTGCCAGCAGCCCACAACCTAGGACAGGCTATAATTCACCCCTCCACTTT; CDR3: CASSPQPRTGYNSPLHF
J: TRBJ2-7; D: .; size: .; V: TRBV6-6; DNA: TGTGCCAGCAGTTACAGGGGAGAGCAGTACTTC; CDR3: CASSYRGEQYF
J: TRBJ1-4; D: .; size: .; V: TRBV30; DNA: TGTGCCGCGGCGGGGTGGGGAACTAATGAAAAACTGTTTTTT; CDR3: CAAAGWGTNEKLFF
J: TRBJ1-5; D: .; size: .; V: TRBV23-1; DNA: TGCGCCAGCAGTCACCCCAGACAGAAACAAACGGGTCAGCCCCAGCATTTT; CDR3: CASSHPRQKQTGQPQHF
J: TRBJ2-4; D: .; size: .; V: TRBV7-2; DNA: TGTGCCAGCAGTGGCAGGGGGGACATTCAGTACTTC; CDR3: CASSGRGDIQYF
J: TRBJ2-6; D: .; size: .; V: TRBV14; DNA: TGTGCCAGCAGCCCCTGGGGCAACACACCTTCTGGGGCCAACGTCCTGACTTTC; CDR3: CASSPWGNTPSGANVLTF
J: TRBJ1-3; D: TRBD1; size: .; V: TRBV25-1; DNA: TGTGCCAGCTCTGGACAGGGTCGAAACACCATATATTTT; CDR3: CASSGQGRNTIYF
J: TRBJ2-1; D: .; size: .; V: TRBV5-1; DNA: TGCGCCAGCAGCGCCGACAGGTCGTTCGACAATGAGCAGTTCTTC; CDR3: CASSADRSFDNEQFF
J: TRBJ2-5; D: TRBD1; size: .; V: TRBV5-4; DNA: TGTGCCAGCAGCTTGAGAACAGGGGACCGGGAGACCCAGTACTTC; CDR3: CASSLRTGDRETQYF
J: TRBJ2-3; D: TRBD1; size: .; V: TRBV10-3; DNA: TGTGCCATCAGTACAGGACAGGTCCGGACAGATACGCAGTATTTT; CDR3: CAISTGQVRTDTQYF
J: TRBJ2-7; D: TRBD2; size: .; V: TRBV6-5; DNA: TGTGCCAGCAGTTACTCCGGGACTACTTCCTACGAGCAGTACTTC; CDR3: CASSYSGTTSYEQYF
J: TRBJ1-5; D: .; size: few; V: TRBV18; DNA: TGTGCCAGCTCACCACCTAACAGCCCTAATCAGCCCCAGCATTTT; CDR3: CASSPPNSPNQPQHF
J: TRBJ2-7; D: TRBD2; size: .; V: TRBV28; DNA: TGTGCCAGCAGCCCTACTAGCGGGAGGCGTTACGAGCAGTACTTC; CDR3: CASSPTSGRRYEQYF
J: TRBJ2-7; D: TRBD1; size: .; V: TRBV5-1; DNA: TGCGCCAGCAGCTCCCGACAGGGGAGCTACGAGCAGTACTTC; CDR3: CASSSRQGSYEQYF
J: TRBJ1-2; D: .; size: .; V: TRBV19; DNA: TGTGCCAGTAGTACCGCAGGGATCCGCGGCTACACCTTC; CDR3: CASSTAGIRGYTF
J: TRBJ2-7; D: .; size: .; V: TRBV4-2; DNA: TGTGCCAGCAGCCAAGACTATAACTCCTACGAGCAGTACTTC; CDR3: CASSQDYNSYEQYF
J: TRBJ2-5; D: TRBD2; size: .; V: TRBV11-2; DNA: TGTGCCAGCAGCCGGACTAGCGGTCCAGGGACCCAGTACTTC; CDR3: CASSRTSGPGTQYF
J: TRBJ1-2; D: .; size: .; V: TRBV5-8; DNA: TGTGCCAGCCGGCACCAGGGCCGTCAGAACTATGGCTACACCTTC; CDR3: CASRHQGRQNYGYTF
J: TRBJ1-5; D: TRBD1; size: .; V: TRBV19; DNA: TGTGCCAGTAGTATTTCCAGGGGGCAAGGTCAGCCCCAGCATTTT; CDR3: CASSISRGQGQPQHF
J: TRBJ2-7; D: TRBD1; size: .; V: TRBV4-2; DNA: TGTGCCAGCAGCCAAGATCTAGGGACAGCAACCTACGAGCAGTACTTC; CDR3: CASSQDLGTATYEQYF
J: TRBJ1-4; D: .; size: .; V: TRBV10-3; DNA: TGTGCCACAGGGACGACAGGAGATAATGAAAAACTGTTTTTT; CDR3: CATGTTGDNEKLFF
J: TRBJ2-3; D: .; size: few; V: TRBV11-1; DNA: TGTGCCAGCAGCTTAAGCACAGGGAGGAGCACAGATACGCAGTATTTT; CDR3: CASSLSTGRSTDTQYF
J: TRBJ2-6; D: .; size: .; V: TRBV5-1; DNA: TGCGCCAGCAGCTTGGCCGGAGGGAGTGGGGCCAACGTCCTGACTTTC; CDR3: CASSLAGGSGANVLTF
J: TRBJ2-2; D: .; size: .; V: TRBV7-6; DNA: TGTGCCAGCAGCGGTAGTGAGGGCGAAATCGGGGAGCTGTTTTTT; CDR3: CASSGSEGEIGELFF
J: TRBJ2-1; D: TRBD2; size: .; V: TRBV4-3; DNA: TGCGCCAGCAGCCCCCTTAGCGGGAGCTCCTACAATGAGCAGTTCTTC; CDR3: CASSPLSGSSYNEQFF
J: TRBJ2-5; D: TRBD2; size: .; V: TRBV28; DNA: TGTGCCAGCAGCCTTAGCGGGGGGGAGACCCAGTACTTC; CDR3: CASSLSGGETQYF
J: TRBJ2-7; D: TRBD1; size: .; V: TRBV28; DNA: TGTGCCAGCCGGACAGGAAATTCCTACGAGCAGTACTTC; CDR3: CASRTGNSYEQYF
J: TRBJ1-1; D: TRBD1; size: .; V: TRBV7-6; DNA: TGTGCCAGCAGCCAGGGGGGTTGGGGGACTGAAGCTTTCTTT; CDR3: CASSQGGWGTEAFF
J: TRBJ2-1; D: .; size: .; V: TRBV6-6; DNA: TGTGCCAGCAGTTACATCCGGGGTAGGGAGCAGTTCTTC; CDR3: CASSYIRGREQFF
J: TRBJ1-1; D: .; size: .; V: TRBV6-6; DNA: TGTGCCAGCAGCCCCACGGGGGGTCAGAACACTGAAGCTTTCTTT; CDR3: CASSPTGGQNTEAFF
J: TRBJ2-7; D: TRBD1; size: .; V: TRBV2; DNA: TGTGCCAGCAGCTCCGACAGGGGCCACGAGCAGTACTTC; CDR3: CASSSDRGHEQYF
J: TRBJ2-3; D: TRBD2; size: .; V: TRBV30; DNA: TGTGCCTGGAAAAGCGGGGGGGCGGATACGCAGTATTTT; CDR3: CAWKSGGADTQYF
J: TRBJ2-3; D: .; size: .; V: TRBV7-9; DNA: TGTGCCAGCAGCTTAGCCTCTATGGATACGCAGTATTTT; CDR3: CASSLASMDTQYF
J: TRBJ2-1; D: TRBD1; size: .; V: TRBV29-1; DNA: TGCAGCGTTGGGACTACAGGGGGCGCTTTAGGGCAGTTCTTC; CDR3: CSVGTTGGALGQFF
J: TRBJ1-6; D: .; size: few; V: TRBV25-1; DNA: TGTGCCAGCAGTGAATGGGGGGATGCCCTCCACTTT; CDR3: CASSEWGDALHF
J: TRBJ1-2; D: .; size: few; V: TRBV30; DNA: TGTGCCTGGAGTTTACAGGGACGGTACTCTAACTATGGCTACACCTTC; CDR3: CAWSLQGRYSNYGYTF
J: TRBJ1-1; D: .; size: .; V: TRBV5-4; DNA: TGTGCCAGCAGCTTGAGGGCAGGGATGAACACTGAAGCTTTCTTT; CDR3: CASSLRAGMNTEAFF
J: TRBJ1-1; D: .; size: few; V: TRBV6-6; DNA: TGTGCCAGCAGTTACGGTGGCGCGAACACTGAAGCTTTCTTT; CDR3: CASSYGGANTEAFF
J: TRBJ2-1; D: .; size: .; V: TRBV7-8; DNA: TGTGCCAGCAGCTCGGACTCAGAGCAGTTCTTC; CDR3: CASSSDSEQFF
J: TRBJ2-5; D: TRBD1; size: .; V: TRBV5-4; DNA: TGTGCCAGCAGCCCGCGGACAGGGGAGGAGACCCAGTACTTC; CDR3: CASSPRTGEETQYF
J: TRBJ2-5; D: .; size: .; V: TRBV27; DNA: TGTGCCAGCAGTTTAAAGTACAGCTCCCAGCAGACCCAGTACTTC; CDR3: CASSLKYSSQQTQYF
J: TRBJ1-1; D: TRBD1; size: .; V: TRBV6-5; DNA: TGTGCCAGCAGTTGGGCAGGGGGTGAAGCTTTCTTT; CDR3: CASSWAGGEAFF
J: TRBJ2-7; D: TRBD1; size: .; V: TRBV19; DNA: TGTGCCAGTAGCCGGACAGGAGACGAGCAGTACTTC; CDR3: CASSRTGDEQYF
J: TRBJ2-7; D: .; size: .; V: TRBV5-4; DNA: TGTGCCAGCAGCCGACCAGGACAGACTAGGGGGTACGAGCAGTACTTC; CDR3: CASSRPGQTRGYEQYF
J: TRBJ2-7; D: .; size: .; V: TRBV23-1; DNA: TGCGCCAGCAGTCTCGTCAGGTCCTACGAGCAGTACTTC; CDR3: CASSLVRSYEQYF
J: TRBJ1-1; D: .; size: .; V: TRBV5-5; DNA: TGTGCCAGCAGCTTAACAGGGTACGGAGCTTTCTTT; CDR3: CASSLTGYGAFF